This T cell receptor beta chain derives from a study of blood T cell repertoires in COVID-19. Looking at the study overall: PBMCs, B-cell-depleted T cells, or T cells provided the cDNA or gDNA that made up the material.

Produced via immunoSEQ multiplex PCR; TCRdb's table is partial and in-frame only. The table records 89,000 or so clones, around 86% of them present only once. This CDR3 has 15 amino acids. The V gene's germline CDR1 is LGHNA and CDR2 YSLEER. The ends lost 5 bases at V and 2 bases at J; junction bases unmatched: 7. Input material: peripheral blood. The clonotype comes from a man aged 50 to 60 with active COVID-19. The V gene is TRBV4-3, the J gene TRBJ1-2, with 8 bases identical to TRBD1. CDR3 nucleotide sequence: TGCGCCAGCAGCTTACAATACAGGGGGAACTATGGCTACACCTTC. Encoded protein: CASSLQYRGNYGYTF.